This is a list of T cell receptor beta chains from one sample in a study of blood T cells in healthy people across ages. MiXCR was run by TCRdb on the 5' RACE reads, yielding one entry per CDR3 protein. The sample comprises hundreds of thousands of distinct CDR3 sequences, less than 60% of which are singletons, and approximately 23% rests with the top ten. The sequenced material came from blood. Every receptor here comes from an elderly man in good health. The CDR3 runs from the conserved cysteine through the conserved F or W. The D gene is left open where the match is weak. Rows give clone size only sometimes, using once, few, many, or a class for an expanded clone.

d_gene	j_gene	v_gene	abundance	CDR3aa	CDR3nt
TRBD2	TRBJ2-1	TRBV24-1	NA	CATSDNSGRYNEQFF	TGTGCCACCAGTGACAATAGCGGGAGATACAATGAGCAGTTCTTC
TRBD2	TRBJ2-7	TRBV20-1	NA	CSASDRTSAIYEQYF	TGCAGTGCTAGCGATAGGACTAGCGCTATCTACGAGCAGTACTTC
NA	TRBJ1-6	TRBV7-9	NA	CASSYQNSPLHF	TGTGCCAGCAGCTACCAAAATTCACCCCTCCACTTT
TRBD2	TRBJ2-1	TRBV4-1	NA	CASSHGLASHNEQFF	TGCGCCAGCAGCCATGGACTAGCGTCTCACAATGAGCAGTTCTTC
NA	TRBJ1-5	TRBV12-3/TRBV12-4	few	CASSRRVRQPQHF	TGTGCCAGCAGTCGCAGGGTGCGGCAGCCCCAGCATTTT
TRBD1	TRBJ2-7	TRBV7-9	many	CASQGQGYFEQYF	TGTGCCAGTCAGGGACAGGGGTACTTCGAGCAGTACTTC
NA	TRBJ2-7	TRBV27	NA	CASATESSYNEQYF	TGTGCCAGCGCAACGGAGAGCTCCTACAATGAGCAGTACTTC
NA	TRBJ1-1	TRBV5-5	NA	CASSTRPEAGLGTEAFF	TGTGCCAGCAGCACTAGACCCGAGGCCGGGTTGGGCACTGAAGCTTTCTTT
NA	TRBJ2-7	TRBV4-2	NA	CASSQDSREGDNEQYF	TGTGCCAGCAGCCAAGATTCGAGGGAGGGGGACAATGAGCAGTACTTC
TRBD1	TRBJ2-5	TRBV5-1	once	CASSLGGQQQETQYF	TGCGCCAGCAGCTTGGGGGGACAGCAACAAGAGACCCAGTACTTC
TRBD2	TRBJ2-4	TRBV3-1	NA	CASSQDRSGGRYF	TGTGCCAGCAGCCAAGATCGTTCGGGGGGTAGGTACTTC
NA	TRBJ2-4	TRBV6-5	many	CASSYSDGAGIQYF	TGTGCCAGCAGTTACTCCGATGGGGCGGGCATTCAGTACTTC
NA	TRBJ2-3	TRBV5-1	NA	CASSLEGSSTDTQYF	TGCGCCAGCAGCTTGGAGGGATCCAGCACAGATACGCAGTATTTT
NA	TRBJ2-3	TRBV5-1	few	CASSSQGGEDTQYF	TGCGCCAGCAGCTCCCAGGGGGGGGAAGATACGCAGTATTTT
NA	TRBJ2-5	TRBV5-1	NA	CASSSRVAETQYF	TGCGCCAGCAGCTCCCGGGTGGCAGAGACCCAGTACTTC
NA	TRBJ2-6	TRBV7-2	few	CASSGIHSGANVLTF	TGTGCCAGCAGCGGAATCCACTCTGGGGCCAACGTCCTGACTTTC
NA	TRBJ1-6	TRBV7-8	NA	CASSNGLQGSSPLHF	TGTGCCAGCAGCAACGGCTTGCAGGGGAGTTCACCCCTCCACTTT
NA	TRBJ1-4	TRBV7-9	NA	CASSPGAATNEKLFF	TGTGCCAGCAGCCCAGGTGCTGCAACTAATGAAAAACTGTTTTTT
NA	TRBJ2-5	TRBV20-1	NA	CSASEVQETQYF	TGCAGTGCTAGTGAAGTACAAGAGACCCAGTACTTC
NA	TRBJ1-5	TRBV20-1	NA	CSARAAYSNQPQHF	TGCAGTGCTAGGGCGGCTTATAGCAATCAGCCCCAGCATTTT
TRBD2	TRBJ2-4	TRBV20-1	NA	CSARRGDWGDIQYF	TGCAGTGCTAGGCGGGGGGACTGGGGCGACATTCAGTACTTC
NA	TRBJ2-5	TRBV5-1	NA	CASSSGLPQETQYF	TGCGCCAGCAGCTCAGGACTACCGCAAGAGACCCAGTACTTC
TRBD2	TRBJ2-5	TRBV20-1	few	CSARERLAGKTQYF	TGCAGTGCTAGAGAGCGACTAGCGGGAAAGACCCAGTACTTC
NA	TRBJ2-7	TRBV20-1	NA	CSAGEGAAGYEQYF	TGCAGTGCTGGAGAAGGTGCAGCCGGCTACGAGCAGTACTTC
NA	TRBJ2-6	TRBV12-5	NA	CASALGAGANVLTF	TGTGCTAGTGCCCTAGGGGCTGGGGCCAACGTCCTGACTTTC
NA	TRBJ2-7	TRBV29-1	NA	CSVAQHEQYF	TGCAGCGTTGCCCAGCACGAGCAGTACTTC
TRBD2	TRBJ2-3	TRBV29-1	NA	CSVNLGLAGGTQYF	TGCAGCGTTAATTTGGGACTAGCGGGGGGAACGCAGTATTTT
TRBD1	TRBJ2-1	TRBV24-1	NA	CATSGTGLDEQFF	TGTGCCACCTCCGGGACAGGGTTGGATGAGCAGTTCTTC
NA	TRBJ2-1	TRBV7-2	many	CASSLDGNNYNEQFF	TGTGCCAGCAGCTTAGACGGGAACAACTACAATGAGCAGTTCTTC
TRBD1	TRBJ2-1	TRBV6-5	many	CASRNQGASVYNEQFF	TGTGCCAGCCGAAACCAGGGGGCTAGTGTTTACAATGAGCAGTTCTTC
TRBD2	TRBJ2-1	TRBV9	once	CASSVQPAGGRDEQFF	TGTGCCAGCAGCGTGCAGCCAGCGGGAGGGAGGGATGAGCAGTTCTTC
NA	TRBJ1-1	TRBV7-2	NA	CASSLDREPEAFF	TGTGCCAGCAGCTTAGACAGGGAGCCTGAAGCTTTCTTT
TRBD2	TRBJ2-1	TRBV28	NA	CASPPRSGRTNEQFF	TGTGCCAGCCCCCCGAGGAGCGGGAGGACCAATGAGCAGTTCTTC
NA	TRBJ2-6	TRBV7-2	NA	CASSLGWGEGANVLTF	TGTGCCAGCAGCTTAGGTTGGGGCGAGGGGGCCAACGTCCTGACTTTC
NA	TRBJ1-4	TRBV2	NA	CASSWDPQTNEKLFF	TGTGCCAGCAGTTGGGACCCCCAGACTAATGAAAAACTGTTTTTT
TRBD2	TRBJ2-1	TRBV4-3	NA	CASSPGTSGAHYNEQFF	TGCGCCAGCAGCCCCGGGACTAGCGGGGCCCACTACAATGAGCAGTTCTTC
TRBD1	TRBJ2-7	TRBV10-3	NA	CAISESGQGVGYEQYF	TGTGCCATCAGTGAGTCCGGACAGGGGGTGGGCTACGAGCAGTACTTC
NA	TRBJ1-6	TRBV20-1	few	CSARWGSPPHF	TGCAGTGCTAGATGGGGATCACCCCCCCACTTT
NA	TRBJ2-3	TRBV5-1	NA	CASSLRGSSTDTQYF	TGCGCCAGCAGCTTGCGGGGGAGTAGCACAGATACGCAGTATTTT
TRBD1	TRBJ2-7	TRBV11-1	few	CASSPTTGTGFEQYF	TGTGCCAGCAGCCCAACGACCGGGACAGGGTTTGAGCAGTACTTC
NA	TRBJ1-6	TRBV7-2	NA	CASRRDPGDNSPLHF	TGTGCCAGCAGACGAGACCCAGGGGATAATTCACCCCTCCACTTT
NA	TRBJ1-2	TRBV5-6	NA	CASNRSGRGGYTF	TGTGCCAGCAACCGCTCAGGACGAGGGGGCTACACCTTC
NA	TRBJ2-7	TRBV20-1	few	CSARDTHSYEQYF	TGCAGTGCTAGAGATACGCACAGCTACGAGCAGTACTTC
NA	TRBJ2-3	TRBV20-1	NA	CSAPLGGGTDTQYF	TGCAGTGCTCCCCTGGGCGGGGGCACAGATACGCAGTATTTT
TRBD2	TRBJ2-1	TRBV7-3	NA	CASSLMGGFSSYNEQFF	TGTGCCAGCAGCTTAATGGGGGGGTTTAGCTCCTACAATGAGCAGTTCTTC
NA	TRBJ2-3	TRBV2	NA	CASSAQLRGDTQYF	TGTGCCAGCAGCGCACAATTGAGGGGCGATACGCAGTATTTT
NA	TRBJ2-2	TRBV6-5	NA	CASTRQEANTGELFF	TGTGCCAGCACAAGACAGGAAGCGAACACCGGGGAGCTGTTTTTT
TRBD1	TRBJ1-6	TRBV10-3	few	CAISLGQGTSPLHF	TGTGCCATCAGCCTTGGACAGGGCACTTCACCCCTCCACTTT